Following are 22 T cell receptor beta chains from one sample sequenced in a study of blood T cells in healthy people across ages. The use of a sample-barcoded 5' primer and a J-beta primer mix characterized a second PCR of about 7 to 12 cycles. MiXCR was run by TCRdb on the 5' RACE reads, yielding one entry per CDR3 protein. Of 800,000 to 950,000 distinct CDR3 sequences in the sample, 35% to 40% were seen once. The specimen was blood. Receptors originate from a man between 18 and 29 years old in good health.

This clonotype has only a few counts. V gene TRBV9 combines with J gene TRBJ2-6; TRBD2 is a possible D gene (6 bases). V lost 3 bases and J lost 0, with 28 bases in between. The CDR3 contains 22 residues. Germline V gives CDR1 SGDLS, CDR2 YYNGEE. The CDR3 bases are TGTGCCAGCAGCGAGAACCAGGGCCGGGAGATTGTCCCGATCTCTGGGGCCAACGTCCTGACTTTC. Translating gives CASSENQGREIVPISGANVLTF.

The chain combines TRBV20-1 with TRBJ2-5; 9 bases are shared with TRBD1. The CDR3 contains 13 residues. The ends lost 6 bases at V and 5 bases at J; junction bases unmatched: 7. The germline gives CDR1 DFQATT, CDR2 SNEGSKA (reference sequence). The CDR3 bases are TGCAGTGCCACCACAGGGGGCTGGGAGACCCAGTACTTC. It specifies CSATTGGWETQYF.

In this sample, this clonotype turned up a few times. The chain combines TRBV7-2 with TRBJ2-4; no clear D. V was shortened by 3 bases and J by 8 bases, with 8 bases between the two germline ends. The CDR3 has 12 residues. Germline loops: CDR1 SGHTA, CDR2 FQGNSA. CDR3 nucleotides: TGTGCCAGCAGCTTTCCCTATGACATTCAGTACTTC. It translates to CASSFPYDIQYF.

This clonotype was picked up many times. This chain joins TRBV10-3 and TRBJ2-7; D tentatively reads TRBD1 or TRBD2 (5 bases each). V was trimmed by 2 bases and J by 3 bases, leaving 8 bases between them. This CDR3 region has 13 residues. Germline loops: CDR1 ENHRY, CDR2 SYGVKD. The CDR3 reads CAISEGTIYEQYF. The DNA for the CDR3 is TGTGCCATCAGTGAGGGGACCATCTACGAGCAGTACTTC.

The chain carries TRBV29-1 and TRBJ2-7; no clear D. The DNA end is more similar to TRBJ2-5, so the J call may be wrong. CDR1 and CDR2 (germline): SQVTM, ANQGSEA. This CDR3 contains 13 residues. CDR3 nucleotides: TGCAGCGTTGACGGTGACGGCAGAGCGACCCAGTACTTC. Translated, it gives CSVDGDGRATQYF.

The J gene is TRBJ2-1, the V gene TRBV12-3 or TRBV12-4; D not resolved. This CDR3 comprises 13 residues. V dropped 6 bases and J dropped 3 bases, with 9 bases sitting between them. In nucleotides, the CDR3 is TGTGCCAGCAGGTACACTGACTACAATGAGCAGTTCTTC. Protein: CASRYTDYNEQFF.

Comment on this clonotype: A much larger clone sits a single nucleotide away, making a read error possible. The chain couples TRBV4-3 to TRBJ2-7; 9 bases map to TRBD2. The CDR3 covers 12 residues. Germline CDR1 LGHNA, CDR2 YSLEER. V lost 11 bases and J lost 12; bases outside the gene matches: 14. CDR3 loop: CAPAEGSGGAYF. The CDR3 coding sequence is TGCGCCCCCGCCGAGGGTAGCGGGGGTGCGTACTTC.

This clonotype was detected only a few times. This chain links TRBV29-1 with TRBJ2-7; D is possibly TRBD2 (6 bases). Looked up from germline, CDR1 is SQVTM and CDR2 is ANQGSEA. Between the trimmed V and J ends, which lost 4 bases and 7 bases, there was a span of 14 bases. The CDR3 is 12 residues long. CDR3 coding DNA: TGCAGCGTTGTTCCAGCGGGCAGTGAGCAGTACTTC. Translating gives CSVVPAGSEQYF.

The chain employs TRBV9 and TRBJ2-7, with 8 bases lining up with TRBD1. J lost 2 bases, V lost 4 bases, and 8 bases had no gene match. Germline V gene data show CDR1 as SGDLS and CDR2 as YYNGEE. The CDR3 contains 15 residues. The CDR3 DNA reads TGTGCCAGCAGCCCTCCGGGGACAGGAGCCTACGAGCAGTACTTC. It yields the protein CASSPPGTGAYEQYF.

This clonotype was recorded many times. This rearrangement joins TRBV13 to TRBJ1-1; D is undetermined. Germline V gene data show CDR1 as PRHDT and CDR2 as FYEKMQ (reference sequence). The CDR3 extends over 13 amino acids. V was cut by 5 bases and J by 10 bases, with 17 bases left in between. CDR3 DNA: TGTGCCAGCAGCCCACCGCCCCAACCGGGAGCTTTCTTT. It is translated as CASSPPPQPGAFF.

As regards this clonotype: A read error may be the cause here, since a much bigger clone is one base away. The chain has TRBV28 and TRBJ1-4; D remains unclear. The CDR3 sequence is 14 residues long. V was cut by 5 bases and J by 8 bases, with 15 bases left in between. The germline gives CDR1 MDHEN, CDR2 SYDVKM. The CDR3 DNA reads as TGTGCCAGCAGTGTAGAACTCCCCTCGGAAAAACTGTTTTTT. Its protein is CASSVELPSEKLFF.

The rearrangement links TRBV18 to TRBJ2-7, with D maybe TRBD1 (5 bases). Trimming cost V 0 bases and J 2 bases, with 14 bases left between them. There are 16 residues in the CDR3. Germline V gene lookup returns CDR1 KGHSH and CDR2 LQKENI. CDR3 loop: CASSPPGLATTYEQYF. CDR3 DNA sequence: TGTGCCAGCTCACCACCGGGGCTCGCCACGACCTACGAGCAGTACTTC.

The V gene is TRBV5-1, the J gene TRBJ1-2; 8 bases align to TRBD1. CDR3 length equals 14 residues. V was clipped by 4 bases and J by 6 bases; unmatched bases: 8. Per germline, CDR1 SGHRS and CDR2 YFSETQ. The CDR3 bases are TGCGCCAGCAGCGCGACAGGGGAATTGAATGGCTACACCTTC. Its protein is CASSATGELNGYTF.

This clonotype was counted only a few times. The chain has TRBV25-1 and TRBJ1-5; possibly TRBD1 for D (6 bases). Germline V gene sequence: CDR1 MGHDK, CDR2 SYGVNS. The CDR3 runs 15 residues. V was pared by 0 bases and J by 6 bases, with 12 bases between. The CDR3 region has the DNA TGTGCCAGCAGTGAATATTCAGGGGAGGGTCAGCCCCAGCATTTT. It yields the protein CASSEYSGEGQPQHF.

As to this clonotype: A much larger clone differs from this one at a single base, so this may be a read error. The V gene is TRBV4-3, the J gene TRBJ2-6, with a tentative D call TRBD1 (5 bases). The CDR3 contains 16 residues. Germline V gene lookup returns CDR1 LGHNA and CDR2 YSLEER. The CDR3 coding sequence is TGCGCCAGCAGCCAAGAGGTAGTCTCTGGGGCCAACGTCCAGACTTTC. Residues: CASSQEVVSGANVQTF.

As to this clonotype: A much larger clone differs from this one at a single base, so this may be a read error. The chain couples TRBV28 to TRBJ2-7, with 7 bases aligning to TRBD2. Germline CDR1 and CDR2: MDHEN and SYDVKM. The J segment lost 7 bases and the V segment lost 5 bases, leaving 14 bases of the junction unmatched. The CDR3 is 15 amino acids. Here the CDR3 DNA reads TGTGCCAGCAGTAGACCGGGGGGTACCTACAATGAGCAGTACTTC. As protein: CASSRPGGTYNEQYF.

This clonotype was observed at least ten times. This CDR3 reads CASSTLDTRWSPAELFF. For the CDR3, the DNA is TGTGCCAGCAGCACCCTGGACACCCGCTGGTCCCCGGCGGAACTGTTTTTT. This chain uses TRBV21-1 with TRBJ1-4. TRBV21-1 is shown as a pseudogene. This CDR3 spans 17 amino acids.

This clonotype was picked up many times. The CDR3 coding sequence is TGCGCCAGCTCGACCGGACCCTACACAGATACGCAGTATTTT. It is translated as CASSTGPYTDTQYF. The V gene is TRBV5-1, the J gene TRBJ2-3; no firm D call. V lost 7 bases to trimming and J lost 2 bases, with 14 bases between them. The CDR3 covers 14 residues. The V gene's germline CDR1 is SGHRS and CDR2 YFSETQ.

J is TRBJ2-1 and V is TRBV15, with 10 positions matching TRBD2. This CDR3 has 16 residues. Germline assignment: CDR1 LNHNV and CDR2 YYDKDF (reference sequence). With V trimmed by 0 bases and J by 4 bases, 3 bases remained unmatched. CDR3 coding DNA: TGTGCCACCAGCAGAGATCCAGCGGGGGGGTACAATGAGCAGTTCTTC. Translation: CATSRDPAGGYNEQFF.

This clonotype occurred a few times. J is TRBJ2-1 and V is TRBV11-2; D gene uncertain. The CDR3 contains 13 residues. Germline loops: CDR1 SGHAT, CDR2 FQNNGV. The germline V and J ends were trimmed by 8 bases and 10 bases, with 18 bases remaining between them. CDR3 nucleotide sequence: TGTGCCAGCCGCCTGTTATCCCTTCCGGAGCAGTTCTTC. Protein: CASRLLSLPEQFF.

The chain uses TRBV6-6 and TRBJ1-1, with D possibly being TRBD1 (5 bases). Looked up from germline, CDR1 is MNHNY and CDR2 is SVGAGI (reference sequence). The CDR3 contains 14 residues. Trimming left V 6 bases short and J 1 base short, with 12 bases between. In nucleotides, the CDR3 is TGTGCCAGCAGGGGAGGGGCAGGGAACACTGAAGCTTTCTTT. Its protein product is CASRGGAGNTEAFF.

Details on this clonotype: This may come from a read error, since a much larger clone is one base off. This chain connects TRBV7-2 to TRBJ1-1; TRBD1 agrees at 9 bases. This CDR3 comprises 13 residues. Germline CDR1 and CDR2: SGHTA and FQGNSA. CDR3 protein: CVSSIHRTGEAFF. The CDR3 nucleotides read TGTGTCAGCAGCATCCACCGGACAGGGGAGGCTTTCTTT.